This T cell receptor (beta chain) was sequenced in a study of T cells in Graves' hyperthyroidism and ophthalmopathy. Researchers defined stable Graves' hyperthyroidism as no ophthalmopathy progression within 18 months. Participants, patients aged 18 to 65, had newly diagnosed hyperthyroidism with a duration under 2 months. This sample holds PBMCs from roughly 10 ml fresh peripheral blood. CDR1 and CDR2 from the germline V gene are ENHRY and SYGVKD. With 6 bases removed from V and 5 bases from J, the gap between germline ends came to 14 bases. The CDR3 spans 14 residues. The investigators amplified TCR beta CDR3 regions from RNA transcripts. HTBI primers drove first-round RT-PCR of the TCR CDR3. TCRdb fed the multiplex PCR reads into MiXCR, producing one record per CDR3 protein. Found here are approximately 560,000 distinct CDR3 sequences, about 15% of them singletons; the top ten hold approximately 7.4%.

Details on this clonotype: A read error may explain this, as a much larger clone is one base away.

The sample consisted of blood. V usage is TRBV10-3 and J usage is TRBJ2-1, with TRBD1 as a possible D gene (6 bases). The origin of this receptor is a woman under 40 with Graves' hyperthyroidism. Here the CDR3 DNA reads TGTGCCATCAGCGTGTACAGGGCAGACAATGAGCAGTTCTTC. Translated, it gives CAISVYRADNEQFF.